This TCR beta chain was recovered during a study of Ad26.COV2.S vaccination and SARS-CoV-2 variants. Overall study: Participants got Ad26.COV2.S intramuscularly, once or twice 56 days apart.

Here immunoSEQ multiplex PCR was the method, and the copy in TCRdb shows in-frame clones only, minus some. The table lists about 380,000 clones, roughly 85% of them singletons. V was cut by 3 bases and J by 0 bases, with 5 bases left in between. Germline CDR1 is LNHDA and CDR2 is SQIVND (reference sequence). The CDR3 is 14 residues long. Documented treatment: roughly 20 received Ad26.COV2.S at low or high dose, single or two shots; roughly five received placebo; per-sample allocation not given. Sampling happened 63 days after the first vaccine or placebo injection. This chain connects TRBV19 to TRBJ2-2; the D is unclear. Material: peripheral blood, obtained in a trial of Ad26.COV2.S vaccine versus placebo. This clonotype was obtained from a person between 18 and 60 years old who received the Ad26.COV2.S COVID-19 vaccine or a placebo. The CDR3 reads CASSIPPNTGELFF. In nucleotides, the CDR3 is TGTGCCAGTAGTATCCCACCGAACACCGGGGAGCTGTTTTTT.